The rows below give T cell receptor beta chains drawn from one sample of a study of shared clonotypes between healthy human individuals. Sequenced by immunoSEQ multiplex PCR; TCRdb stores in-frame clones only, minus some. The sample shows some 2.4 million clones, roughly 93% of them seen only once. Sequencing was done on a sample of naive CD4+ T cells from PBMCs. These receptors were collected from a man between 18 and 29 years old in good health. Some clones in this sample may be carry-over from other donors' samples. The CDR3 runs from the conserved cysteine through the conserved F or W.

J: TRBJ2-5
V: TRBV11-2
CDR3: CASSFGGLAGETQYF

J: TRBJ1-4
V: TRBV29-1
CDR3: CSVEDQGEKLFF

J: TRBJ2-7
V: TRBV7-9
CDR3: CASSRIGAGLYEQYF

J: TRBJ2-2
V: TRBV5-1
CDR3: CASRIGTVNTGELFF

J: TRBJ2-7
V: TRBV19
CDR3: CASSGTGGSNEQYF

J: TRBJ2-3
V: TRBV18
CDR3: CASSPTSGTTDTQYF

J: TRBJ2-1
V: TRBV19
CDR3: CASSPLSPSYNEQFF

J: TRBJ2-6
V: TRBV6-4
CDR3: CASSAEVSGANVLTF

J: TRBJ1-1
V: TRBV11-3
CDR3: CANSRPVETADEAFF

J: TRBJ2-3
V: TRBV6-6
CDR3: CASSYSRLTDTQYF

J: TRBJ1-2
V: TRBV5-1
CDR3: CASSLDGQAPYGYTF

J: TRBJ2-7
V: TRBV13
CDR3: CASGQGDEQYF

J: TRBJ2-5
V: TRBV7-9
CDR3: CASSRMGRTEETQYF

J: TRBJ2-2
V: TRBV11-2
CDR3: CASSSTDRNTGELFF

J: TRBJ2-6
V: TRBV14
CDR3: CASTPRIPGQGSGANVLTF

J: TRBJ2-1
V: TRBV7-2
CDR3: CASSPPPPISLYNEQFF

J: TRBJ2-5
V: TRBV7-9
CDR3: CASSTATGYQETQYF

J: TRBJ2-1
V: TRBV6-4
CDR3: CASSRTSGRASDEQFF

J: TRBJ2-1
V: TRBV5-5
CDR3: CASSLLLATDEQFF

J: TRBJ2-1
V: TRBV27
CDR3: CASSHRGTGRRYNEQFF

J: TRBJ2-3
V: TRBV7-9
CDR3: CASSRTDTQYF

J: TRBJ2-1
V: TRBV18
CDR3: CASSPGTDNEQFF

J: TRBJ1-5
V: TRBV11-2
CDR3: CASSLYLGQPQHF

J: TRBJ2-3
V: TRBV5-1
CDR3: CASSWSEPSTDTQYF